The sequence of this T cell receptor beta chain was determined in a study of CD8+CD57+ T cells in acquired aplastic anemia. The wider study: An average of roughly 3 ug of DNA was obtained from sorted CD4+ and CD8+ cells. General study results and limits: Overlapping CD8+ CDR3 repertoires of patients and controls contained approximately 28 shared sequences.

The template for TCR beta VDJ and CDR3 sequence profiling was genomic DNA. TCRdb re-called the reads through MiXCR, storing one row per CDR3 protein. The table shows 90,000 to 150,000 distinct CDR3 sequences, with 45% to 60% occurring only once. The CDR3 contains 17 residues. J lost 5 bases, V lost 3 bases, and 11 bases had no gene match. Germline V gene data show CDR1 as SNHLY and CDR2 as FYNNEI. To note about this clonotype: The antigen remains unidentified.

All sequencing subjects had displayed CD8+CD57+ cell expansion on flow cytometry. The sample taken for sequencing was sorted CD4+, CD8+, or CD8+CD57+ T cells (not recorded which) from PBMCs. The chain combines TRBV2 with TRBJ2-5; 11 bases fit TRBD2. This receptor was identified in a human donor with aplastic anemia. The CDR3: CASSEGLADLTKETQYF. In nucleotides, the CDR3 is TGTGCCAGCAGTGAGGGACTAGCGGACCTAACGAAGGAGACCCAGTACTTC.